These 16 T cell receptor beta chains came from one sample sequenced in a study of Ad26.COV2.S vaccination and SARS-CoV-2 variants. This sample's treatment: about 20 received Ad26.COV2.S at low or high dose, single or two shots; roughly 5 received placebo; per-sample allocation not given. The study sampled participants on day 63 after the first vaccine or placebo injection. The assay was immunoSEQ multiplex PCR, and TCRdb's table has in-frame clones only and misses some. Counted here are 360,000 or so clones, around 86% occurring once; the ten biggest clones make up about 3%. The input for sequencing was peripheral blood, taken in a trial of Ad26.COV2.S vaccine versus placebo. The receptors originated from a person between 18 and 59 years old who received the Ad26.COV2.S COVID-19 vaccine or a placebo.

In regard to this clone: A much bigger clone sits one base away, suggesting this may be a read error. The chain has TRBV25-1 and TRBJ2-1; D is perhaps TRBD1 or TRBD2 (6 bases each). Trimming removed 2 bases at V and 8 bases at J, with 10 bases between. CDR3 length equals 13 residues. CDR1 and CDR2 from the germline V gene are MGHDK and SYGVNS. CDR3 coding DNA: TGTGCCAGCAGTGAAGCCGGGGGCGATGAGCAGTTCTTC. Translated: CASSEAGGDEQFF. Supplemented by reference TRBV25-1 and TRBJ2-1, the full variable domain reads EADIYQTPRYLVIGTGKKITLECSQTMGHDKMYWYQQDPGMELHLIHYSYGVNSTEKGDLSSESTVSRIRTEHFPLTLESARPSHTSQYLCASSEAGGDEQFFGPGTRLTVL.

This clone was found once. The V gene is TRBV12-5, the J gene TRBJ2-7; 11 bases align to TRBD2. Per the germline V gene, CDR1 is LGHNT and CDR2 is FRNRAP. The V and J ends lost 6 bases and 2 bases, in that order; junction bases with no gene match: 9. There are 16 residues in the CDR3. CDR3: CASGFGTTSGAYEQYF. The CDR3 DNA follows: TGTGCTAGTGGATTTGGTACGACTAGCGGGGCCTACGAGCAGTACTTC.

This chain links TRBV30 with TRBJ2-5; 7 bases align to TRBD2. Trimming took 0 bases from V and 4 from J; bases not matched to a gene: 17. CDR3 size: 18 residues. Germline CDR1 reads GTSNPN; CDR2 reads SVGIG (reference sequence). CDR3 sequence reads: CAWSVGVRSGWGGETQYF. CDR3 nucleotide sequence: TGTGCCTGGAGTGTTGGGGTTCGAAGCGGCTGGGGGGGAGAGACCCAGTACTTC.

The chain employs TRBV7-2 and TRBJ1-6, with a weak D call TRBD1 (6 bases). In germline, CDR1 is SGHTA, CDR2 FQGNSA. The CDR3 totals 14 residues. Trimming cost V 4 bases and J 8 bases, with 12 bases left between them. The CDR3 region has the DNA TGTGCCAGCAGCTGGGCCAGGGGTGATTCACCCCTCCACTTT. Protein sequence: CASSWARGDSPLHF.

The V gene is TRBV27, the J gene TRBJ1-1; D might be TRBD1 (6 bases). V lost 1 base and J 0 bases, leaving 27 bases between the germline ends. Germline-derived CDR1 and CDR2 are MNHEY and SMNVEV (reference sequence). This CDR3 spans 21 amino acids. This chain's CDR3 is CASSLLLGRPGRGILNTEAFF. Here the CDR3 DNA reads TGTGCCAGCAGTTTATTATTGGGTCGGCCCGGCAGGGGAATCTTGAACACTGAAGCTTTCTTT.

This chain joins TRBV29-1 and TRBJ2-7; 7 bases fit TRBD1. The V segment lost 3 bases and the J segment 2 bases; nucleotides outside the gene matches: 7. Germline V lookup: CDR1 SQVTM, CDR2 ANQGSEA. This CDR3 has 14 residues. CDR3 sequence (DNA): TGCAGCGTTGATATACGGGACAGACCCTACGAGCAGTACTTC. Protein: CSVDIRDRPYEQYF.

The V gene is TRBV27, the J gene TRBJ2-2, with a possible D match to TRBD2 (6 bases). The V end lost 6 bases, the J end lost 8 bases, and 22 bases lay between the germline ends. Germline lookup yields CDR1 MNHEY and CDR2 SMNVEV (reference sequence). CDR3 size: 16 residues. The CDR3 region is CASSPTPLRGGGELFF. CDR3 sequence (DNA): TGTGCCAGCAGCCCCACCCCGCTTAGGGGAGGTGGGGAGCTGTTTTTT.

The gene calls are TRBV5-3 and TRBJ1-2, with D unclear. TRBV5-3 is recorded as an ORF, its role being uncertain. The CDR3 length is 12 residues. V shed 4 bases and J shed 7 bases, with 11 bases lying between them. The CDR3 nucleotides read TGTGCCAGAAGCGGCCTTTGTCGTGGCTACACCTTC. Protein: CARSGLCRGYTF.

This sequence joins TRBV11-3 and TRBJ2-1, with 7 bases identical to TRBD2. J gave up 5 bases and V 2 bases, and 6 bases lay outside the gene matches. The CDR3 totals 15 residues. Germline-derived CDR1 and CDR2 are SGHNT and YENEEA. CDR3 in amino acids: CASSLSGGGNNEQFF. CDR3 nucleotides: TGTGCCAGCAGCTTATCAGGCGGGGGTAACAATGAGCAGTTCTTC.

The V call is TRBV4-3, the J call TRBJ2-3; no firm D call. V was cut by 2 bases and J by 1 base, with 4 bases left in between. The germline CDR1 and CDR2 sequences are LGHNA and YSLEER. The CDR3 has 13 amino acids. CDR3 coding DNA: TGCGCCAGCAGCCAATTCCGCACAGATACGCAGTATTTT. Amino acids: CASSQFRTDTQYF.

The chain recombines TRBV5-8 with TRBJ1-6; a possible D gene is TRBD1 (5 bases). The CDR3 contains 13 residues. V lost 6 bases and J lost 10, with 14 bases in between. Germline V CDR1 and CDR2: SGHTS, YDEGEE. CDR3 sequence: CASTLGQVSPLHF. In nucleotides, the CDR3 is TGTGCCAGCACCCTGGGGCAGGTATCACCCCTCCACTTT.

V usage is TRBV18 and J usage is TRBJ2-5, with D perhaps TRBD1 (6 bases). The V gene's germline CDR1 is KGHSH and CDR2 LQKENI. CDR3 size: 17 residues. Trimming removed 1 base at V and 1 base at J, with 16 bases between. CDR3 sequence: CASSPRSRTDTQETQYF. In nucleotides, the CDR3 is TGTGCCAGCTCACCACGATCAAGGACAGATACCCAAGAGACCCAGTACTTC.

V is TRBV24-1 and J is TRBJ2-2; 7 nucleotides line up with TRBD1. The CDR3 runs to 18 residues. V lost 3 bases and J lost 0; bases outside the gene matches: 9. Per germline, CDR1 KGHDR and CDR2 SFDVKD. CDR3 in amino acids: CATSDAPGTVSNTGELFF. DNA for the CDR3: TGTGCCACCAGTGATGCGCCTGGGACAGTGTCGAACACCGGGGAGCTGTTTTTT.

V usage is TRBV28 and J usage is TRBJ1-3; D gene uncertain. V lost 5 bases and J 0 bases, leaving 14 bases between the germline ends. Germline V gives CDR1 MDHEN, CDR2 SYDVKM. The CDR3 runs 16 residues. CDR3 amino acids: CASSAPSRSSGNTIYF. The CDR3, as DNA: TGTGCCAGCAGTGCCCCCTCGAGGAGCTCTGGAAACACCATATATTTT.

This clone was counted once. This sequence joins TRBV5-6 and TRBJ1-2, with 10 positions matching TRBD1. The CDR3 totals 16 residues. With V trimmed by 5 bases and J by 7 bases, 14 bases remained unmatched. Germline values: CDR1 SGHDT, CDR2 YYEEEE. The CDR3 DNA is TGTGCCAGCAGTTCCGACAGGGGGCGCGTAAGGTTTGGCTACACCTTC. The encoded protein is CASSSDRGRVRFGYTF. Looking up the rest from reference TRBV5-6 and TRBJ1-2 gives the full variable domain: DAGVTQSPTHLIKTRGQQVTLRCSPKSGHDTVSWYQQALGQGPQFIFQYYEEEERQRGNFPDRFSGHQFPNYSSELNVNALLLGDSALYLCASSSDRGRVRFGYTFGSGTRLTVV.

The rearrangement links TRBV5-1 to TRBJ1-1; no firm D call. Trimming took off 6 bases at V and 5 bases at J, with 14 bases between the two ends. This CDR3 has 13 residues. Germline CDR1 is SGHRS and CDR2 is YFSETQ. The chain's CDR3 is CASKSGEHTEAFF. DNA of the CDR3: TGCGCCAGCAAGAGTGGGGAACATACTGAAGCTTTCTTT.